This paragraph reports one T cell receptor beta chain. This sample was taken from a study of blood T cell repertoires in COVID-19. The wider study: Sites across the United States, Italy and Spain contributed samples from acute and convalescent COVID-19. Sources were T cells, B-cell-depleted T cells, or PBMCs; the material itself was cDNA or gDNA.

Authors' processing steps: Using reference gene primer amplification, nucleated cell counts were estimated. Method: immunoSEQ multiplex PCR; TCRdb's copy keeps in-frame clones and lacks some. From that table come the V and J calls and clone size; the DNA was used to work out D and trimming. The sample lists fewer than 35,000 clones; 90% to 95% were seen once. The sequenced sample was peripheral blood. The clonotype comes from a human donor with active COVID-19. The donor label of this sample is uncertain.

The CDR3 sequence: CASSQGQGATEAFF. The CDR3 bases are TGCGCCAGCAGCCAGGGACAGGGGGCAACTGAAGCTTTCTTT. The chain employs TRBV4-1 and TRBJ1-1; the match to TRBD1 covers 12 bases. Germline values: CDR1 MGHRA, CDR2 YSYEKL. This CDR3 region has 14 residues. The V and J ends lost 3 bases and 5 bases, in that order; junction bases with no gene match: 1.